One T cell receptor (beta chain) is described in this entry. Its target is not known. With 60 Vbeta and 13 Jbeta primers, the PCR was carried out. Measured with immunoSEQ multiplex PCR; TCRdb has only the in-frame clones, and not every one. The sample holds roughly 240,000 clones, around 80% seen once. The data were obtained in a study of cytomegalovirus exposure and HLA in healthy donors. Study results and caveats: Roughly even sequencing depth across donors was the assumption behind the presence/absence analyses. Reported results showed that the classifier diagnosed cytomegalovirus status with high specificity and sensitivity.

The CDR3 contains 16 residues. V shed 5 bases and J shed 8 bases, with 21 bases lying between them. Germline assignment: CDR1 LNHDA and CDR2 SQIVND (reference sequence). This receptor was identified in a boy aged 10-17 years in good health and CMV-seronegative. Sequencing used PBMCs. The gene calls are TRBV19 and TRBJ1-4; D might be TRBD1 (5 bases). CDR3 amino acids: CASSFPRGGVGEKLFF. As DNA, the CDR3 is TGTGCCAGTAGTTTCCCGCGGGGCGGAGTGGGGGAAAAACTGTTTTTT.